These 30 T cell receptor beta chains came from one sample sequenced in a study of Ad26.COV2.S vaccination and SARS-CoV-2 variants. Profiling relied on immunoSEQ multiplex PCR, and the TCRdb table lists in-frame clones only, not all of them. In the table there are more than 250,000 clones, around 87% of which are singletons. Treatment in this sample: over 15 received Ad26.COV2.S at low or high dose, single or two shots; about 5 received placebo; per-sample allocation not given. Day 63 after the first injection of vaccine or placebo was the sampling time. The sample here was peripheral blood, taken in a trial of Ad26.COV2.S vaccine versus placebo. The receptors shown here come from a person aged 18-60 years who received the Ad26.COV2.S COVID-19 vaccine or a placebo.

The V call is TRBV12-5, the J call TRBJ2-4; tentative D call: TRBD2 (6 bases). The V end lost 2 bases, the J end lost 0 bases, and 11 bases lay between the germline ends. CDR1 LGHNT and CDR2 FRNRAP come from the germline V gene. This CDR3 has 16 residues. DNA of the CDR3: TGTGCTAGTGGTTTGAACGGGGGACTAGCCAAAAACATTCAGTACTTC. Its translation is CASGLNGGLAKNIQYF.

The chain is built from TRBV6-5 and TRBJ1-1; D remains unclear. CDR1 is MNHEY and CDR2 is SVGAGI in the germline V gene. V lost 2 bases to trimming and J lost 3 bases, with 13 bases between them. The CDR3 has 15 amino acids. The CDR3 loop reads CASSYGSRSYTEAFF. Written as DNA, the CDR3 is TGTGCCAGCAGTTACGGATCCAGGTCCTACACTGAAGCTTTCTTT.

The chain links TRBV4-1 to TRBJ2-7, with D possibly being TRBD1 (5 bases). Per the germline V gene, CDR1 is MGHRA and CDR2 is YSYEKL. V was trimmed by 4 bases and J by 4 bases, leaving 20 bases between them. This CDR3 has 16 amino acids. The CDR3 DNA follows: TGCGCCAGCAGCCCGTACCCGGCAGGGAAGGGGTACGAGCAGTACTTC. Protein: CASSPYPAGKGYEQYF.

The chain combines TRBV5-6 with TRBJ1-4, with TRBD1 matching 9 bases. The trim removed 4 bases at V and 8 bases at J, leaving 6 bases unmatched. This CDR3 comprises 14 residues. Germline CDR1 SGHDT, CDR2 YYEEEE. CDR3 DNA: TGTGCCAGCAGCCAGGGACAGGGTCCGGAAAAACTGTTTTTT. It translates to CASSQGQGPEKLFF.

This clone was found a few times. V gene TRBV18 combines with J gene TRBJ2-7; 8 positions match TRBD1. The length of the CDR3 is 17 residues. V was pared by 2 bases and J by 9 bases, with 18 bases of the junction left unmatched. Germline loops: CDR1 KGHSH, CDR2 LQKENI. CDR3: CASSPDPGQGEGMGQYF. CDR3 coding DNA: TGTGCCAGCTCACCAGACCCCGGACAGGGCGAAGGTATGGGGCAGTACTTC.

The chain carries TRBV5-1 and TRBJ2-2; D possibly corresponds to TRBD2 (5 bases). CDR1 and CDR2 (germline): SGHRS, YFSETQ. Trimming cost V 4 bases and J 1 base, with 14 bases left between them. CDR3 length: 16 residues. CDR3 residues: CASSRRVRGNTGELFF. The CDR3 region has the DNA TGCGCCAGCAGCCGCCGGGTCCGGGGGAACACCGGGGAGCTGTTTTTT.

The chain is built from TRBV5-1 and TRBJ2-5; perhaps TRBD1 as D (6 bases). The CDR3 totals 15 residues. Trimming left V 0 bases short and J 4 bases short, with 13 bases between. CDR1 is SGHRS and CDR2 is YFSETQ in the germline V gene. CDR3 amino acids: CASSLAPGEGETQYF. DNA for the CDR3: TGCGCCAGCAGCTTGGCCCCAGGGGAAGGAGAGACCCAGTACTTC.

The chain has TRBV3-1 (or the pseudogene TRBV3-2) and TRBJ1-1; no reliable D call. This CDR3 contains 11 residues. Trimming removed 6 bases from V and 1 base from J, with 3 bases in between. The germline V gene has CDR1 LGHDT and CDR2 YNNKEL (reference sequence). The CDR3 region is CASRGNTEAFF. Here the CDR3 DNA reads TGTGCCAGCAGGGGGAACACTGAAGCTTTCTTT.

The chain recombines TRBV28 with TRBJ1-2; maybe TRBD1 (5 bases). The CDR3 has 13 amino acids. Trimming pared 8 bases from V and 5 bases from J, leaving 15 bases between. The germline V gene encodes CDR1 MDHEN and CDR2 SYDVKM. This CDR3 reads CASAPGPRYGYTF. DNA of the CDR3: TGTGCCAGCGCTCCGGGACCGAGATATGGCTACACCTTC.

The rearrangement links TRBV5-1 to TRBJ1-1, with a tentative D call TRBD1 (5 bases). There are 13 residues in the CDR3. The V gene lost 1 base and the J gene lost 4 bases, with 8 bases spanning the gap. Germline CDR1 is SGHRS and CDR2 is YFSETQ. The chain's CDR3 is CASSLSGATEAFF. CDR3 nucleotide sequence: TGCGCCAGCAGCTTGTCTGGGGCCACTGAAGCTTTCTTT.

This clone was seen only once. The rearrangement joins TRBV7-3 to TRBJ2-1; maybe TRBD1 (5 bases). This CDR3 is built from 14 residues. Germline V gives CDR1 SGHTA, CDR2 FQGTGA. V lost 3 bases and J 13 bases, leaving 19 bases between the germline ends. CDR3 coding DNA: TGTGCCAGCAGCTTGGTCTCTGGGGCGGTAGAACAGTTCTTC. This encodes CASSLVSGAVEQFF.

In regard to this clone: This same CDR3 is encoded by further DNA sequences in the sample. V gene TRBV6-5 combines with J gene TRBJ2-3; TRBD1 matches 12 bases. The J segment lost 5 bases and the V segment lost 4 bases, leaving 1 base of the junction unmatched. This CDR3 has 14 amino acids. Germline loops: CDR1 MNHEY, CDR2 SVGAGI. The CDR3 sequence: CASSWDRGRDTQYF. The CDR3 coding sequence is TGTGCCAGCAGTTGGGACAGGGGGCGAGATACGCAGTATTTT.

The chain is built from TRBV27 and TRBJ1-2; possible D gene TRBD1, 6 bases. V dropped 10 bases and J dropped 4 bases, with 13 bases sitting between them. CDR1 and CDR2 (germline): MNHEY, SMNVEV (reference sequence). CDR3 length equals 12 residues. Here the CDR3 DNA reads TGTGCCACGGGCGGGGGCGGCTATGGCTACACCTTC. Its protein is CATGGGGYGYTF.

This chain uses TRBV7-3 with TRBJ2-1, with D maybe TRBD1 (7 bases). Germline loops: CDR1 SGHTA, CDR2 FQGTGA. V lost 1 base, J lost 7 bases, and 11 bases lay in between. The CDR3 sequence is 14 residues long. CDR3 residues: CASSLSRGVNEQFF. Written as DNA, the CDR3 is TGTGCCAGCAGCTTAAGCAGGGGGGTTAATGAGCAGTTCTTC.

The chain couples TRBV30 to TRBJ2-1; 9 bases match TRBD2. Per the germline V gene, CDR1 is GTSNPN and CDR2 is SVGIG (reference sequence). V shed 2 bases and J 5 bases; nucleotides not matched to a gene: 1. This CDR3 region has 13 residues. The CDR3 is CAWSRTSDNEQFF. The CDR3 nucleotides read TGTGCCTGGAGTCGGACTAGCGACAATGAGCAGTTCTTC. The whole variable domain, remainder taken from reference TRBV30 and TRBJ2-1, is SQTIHQWPATLVQPVGSPLSLECTVEGTSNPNLYWYRQAAGRGLQLLFYSVGIGQISSEVPQNLSASRPQDRQFILSSKKLLLSDSGFYLCAWSRTSDNEQFFGPGTRLTVL.

The chain links TRBV2 to TRBJ1-5; a weak D match, TRBD1 (6 bases). Trimming left V 6 bases short and J 9 bases short, with 18 bases between. CDR1 SNHLY and CDR2 FYNNEI come from the germline V gene. The length of the CDR3 is 14 residues. In DNA form, the CDR3 reads TGTGCCAGCAGCATCGGGGGGCGCGAACGGCCCCAGCATTTT. Residues: CASSIGGRERPQHF.

The chain carries TRBV5-8 and TRBJ1-2; 9 bases are a match to TRBD1. Trimming cost V 4 bases and J 7 bases; bases outside gene matches: 14. The CDR3 consists of 16 residues. Germline V CDR1 and CDR2: SGHTS, YDEGEE. CDR3 protein: CASSGSPGQGPSGYTF. The CDR3 DNA reads as TGTGCCAGCAGCGGATCCCCGGGACAGGGTCCGTCTGGCTACACCTTC. Using reference TRBV5-8 and TRBJ1-2 for the parts outside the CDR3, the full variable domain is EAGVTQSPTHLIKTRGQQATLRCSPISGHTSVYWYQQALGLGLQFLLWYDEGEERNRGNFPPRFSGRQFPNYSSELNVNALELEDSALYLCASSGSPGQGPSGYTFGSGTRLTVV.

The gene calls are TRBV2 and TRBJ2-3, with 14 bases identical to TRBD2. Trimming removed 4 bases from V and 4 bases from J; junction bases left unmatched: 4. The CDR3 has 16 residues. The germline V gene has CDR1 SNHLY and CDR2 FYNNEI. The CDR3 protein is CASSGLAGGIADTQYF. The CDR3 nucleotides are TGTGCCAGCAGTGGACTAGCGGGGGGGATCGCAGATACGCAGTATTTT. Full variable domain (remainder filled in from reference TRBV2 and TRBJ2-3): EPEVTQTPSHQVTQMGQEVILRCVPISNHLYFYWYRQILGQKVEFLVSFYNNEISEKSEIFDDQFSVERPDGSNFTLKIRSTKLEDSAMYFCASSGLAGGIADTQYFGPGTRLTVL.

In DNA, the CDR3 is TGTGCCAGCAGCTCAGGACTAGCGGGGGCCGCAGATACGCAGTATTTT. Amino acid sequence: CASSSGLAGAADTQYF. The rearrangement joins TRBV11-2 to TRBJ2-3; 13 bases map to TRBD2. CDR1 SGHAT and CDR2 FQNNGV come from the germline V gene. The CDR3 contains 16 residues. Trimming cost V 4 bases and J 4 bases; bases outside gene matches: 5.

A few counts support this clone. The rearrangement joins TRBV19 to TRBJ1-5; TRBD1 agrees at 7 bases. The germline V gene encodes CDR1 LNHDA and CDR2 SQIVND (reference sequence). J was trimmed by 4 bases and V by 6 bases; bases with no gene match: 9. This CDR3 region has 15 residues. The CDR3 coding sequence is TGTGCCAGTAGCGGGGGACAGACCTCAAATCAGCCCCAGCATTTT. Translated, it gives CASSGGQTSNQPQHF.

The J gene is TRBJ1-2, the V gene TRBV5-6; weak D call: TRBD1 (5 bases). CDR1 SGHDT and CDR2 YYEEEE come from the germline V gene. Trimming removed 5 bases from V and 8 bases from J, with 22 bases in between. CDR3 length equals 15 residues. The CDR3 coding sequence is TGTGCCAGCAGTTTCGGGTCAGGGTCGGAGGGAGGCTACACCTTC. It yields the protein CASSFGSGSEGGYTF.

The chain couples TRBV29-1 to TRBJ2-7; 9 positions match TRBD2. This CDR3 is built from 13 residues. V shed 7 bases and J 7 bases; nucleotides not matched to a gene: 11. Germline-derived CDR1 and CDR2 are SQVTM and ANQGSEA. The CDR3 bases are TGCAGCGCCCAAACCCTTCTAGCGGGGGAGCAGTACTTC. This sequence encodes CSAQTLLAGEQYF.

V is TRBV10-3 and J is TRBJ2-7; D gene ambiguous. Germline-derived CDR1 and CDR2 are ENHRY and SYGVKD. The length of the CDR3 is 11 residues. Between the trimmed V and J ends, which lost 11 bases and 1 base, there was a span of 9 bases. The CDR3 nucleotides are TGTGCCGCCCCCTTTTCCTACGAGCAGTACTTC. Translating gives CAAPFSYEQYF.

The chain is built from TRBV29-1 and TRBJ2-7; D is possibly TRBD1 (5 bases). This CDR3 contains 14 residues. CDR1 is SQVTM and CDR2 is ANQGSEA in the germline V gene. V lost 5 bases and J lost 0, with 14 bases in between. CDR3 bases: TGCAGCGTTAAACAGGACCCGAGCTCCTACGAGCAGTACTTC. Residues: CSVKQDPSSYEQYF.

The chain joins TRBV29-1 to TRBJ2-7, with TRBD2 as a possible D gene (5 bases). Germline assignment: CDR1 SQVTM and CDR2 ANQGSEA. This CDR3 spans 10 amino acids. V gave up 5 bases and J gave up 5 bases, with 7 bases separating them. The chain's CDR3 is CSVLSDEQYF. CDR3 nucleotide sequence: TGCAGCGTTCTTAGCGACGAGCAGTACTTC.

This sequence joins TRBV19 and TRBJ2-3; 11 bases align to TRBD2. Germline CDR1 is LNHDA and CDR2 is SQIVND (reference sequence). With V trimmed by 6 bases and J by 0 bases, 8 bases remained unmatched. CDR3 length: 17 amino acids. The CDR3 here is CASRNVASGGSTDTQYF. The CDR3, as DNA: TGTGCCAGTAGAAACGTTGCTAGCGGGGGGAGCACAGATACGCAGTATTTT.

The chain employs TRBV5-1 and TRBJ1-1; D is possibly TRBD1 (5 bases). Trimming removed 4 bases at V and 1 base at J, with 11 bases between. The CDR3 extends over 14 amino acids. Germline values: CDR1 SGHRS, CDR2 YFSETQ. The CDR3, as DNA: TGCGCCAGCAGCATTAGGACACGGAACACTGAAGCTTTCTTT. It yields the protein CASSIRTRNTEAFF.

The chain links TRBV7-9 to TRBJ2-5; possibly TRBD1 for D (5 bases). V dropped 0 bases and J dropped 7 bases, with 9 bases sitting between them. Germline V CDR1 and CDR2: SEHNR, FQNEAQ (reference sequence). The CDR3 is made up of 13 amino acids. The CDR3 spells CASSLAGAGTQYF. The CDR3, as DNA: TGTGCCAGCAGCTTAGCAGGGGCAGGGACCCAGTACTTC.

J is TRBJ1-6 and V is TRBV30, with TRBD1 matching 10 bases. The CDR3 has 15 amino acids. The germline gives CDR1 GTSNPN, CDR2 SVGIG (reference sequence). J was trimmed by 11 bases and V by 1 base; bases with no gene match: 8. For the CDR3, the DNA is TGTGCCTGGAGTGCCGCCGGGACAGGGGTGACACCCCTCCACTTT. Translated, it gives CAWSAAGTGVTPLHF.

The chain has TRBV6-2 or TRBV6-3 and TRBJ1-5; the D is unclear. CDR1 is MNHEY, CDR2 SVGEGT, per germline. Trimming took off 0 bases at V and 5 bases at J, with 17 bases between the two ends. There are 17 residues in the CDR3. The CDR3 bases are TGTGCCAGCAGTTACTCAAACGAGGGTGCCAGTTATCAGCCCCAGCATTTT. Translating gives CASSYSNEGASYQPQHF.